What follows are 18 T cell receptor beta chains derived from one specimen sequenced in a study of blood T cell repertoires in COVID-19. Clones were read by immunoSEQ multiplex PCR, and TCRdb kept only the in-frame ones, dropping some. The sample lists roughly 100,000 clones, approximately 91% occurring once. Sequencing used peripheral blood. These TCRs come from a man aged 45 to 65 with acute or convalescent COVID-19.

This CDR3 is CASSSTGSGGELFF. In DNA, the CDR3 is TGTGCCAGCAGTTCTACAGGGTCGGGCGGGGAGCTGTTTTTT. The V gene is TRBV6-5, the J gene TRBJ2-2; possible D gene TRBD1, 6 bases. V shed 4 bases and J shed 7 bases, with 13 bases lying between them. The germline gives CDR1 MNHEY, CDR2 SVGAGI. This CDR3 is built from 14 residues.

This CDR3 is CASSQEFGTRLYGYTF. In DNA, the CDR3 is TGCGCCAGCAGCCAAGAGTTTGGAACTCGACTCTATGGCTACACCTTC. The chain is built from TRBV4-1 and TRBJ1-2; D gene ambiguous. The V end lost 0 bases, the J end lost 4 bases, and 15 bases lay between the germline ends. Germline CDR1 MGHRA, CDR2 YSYEKL. This CDR3 is 16 amino acids long.

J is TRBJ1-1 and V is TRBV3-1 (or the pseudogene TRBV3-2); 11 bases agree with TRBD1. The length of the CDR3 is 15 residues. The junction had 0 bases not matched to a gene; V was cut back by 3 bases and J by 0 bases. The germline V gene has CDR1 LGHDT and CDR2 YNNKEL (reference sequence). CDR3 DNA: TGTGCCAGCAGCCAGGGACAGGGGGTGAACACTGAAGCTTTCTTT. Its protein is CASSQGQGVNTEAFF.

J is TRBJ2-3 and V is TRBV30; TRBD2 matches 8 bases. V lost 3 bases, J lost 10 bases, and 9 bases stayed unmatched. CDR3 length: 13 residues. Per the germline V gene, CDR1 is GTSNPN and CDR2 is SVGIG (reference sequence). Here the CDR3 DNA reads TGTGCCTGGAGAGGGGGACTAGTAGGGTCGCAGTATTTT. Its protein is CAWRGGLVGSQYF. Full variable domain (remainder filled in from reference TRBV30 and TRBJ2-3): SQTIHQWPATLVQPVGSPLSLECTVEGTSNPNLYWYRQAAGRGLQLLFYSVGIGQISSEVPQNLSASRPQDRQFILSSKKLLLSDSGFYLCAWRGGLVGSQYFGPGTRLTVL.

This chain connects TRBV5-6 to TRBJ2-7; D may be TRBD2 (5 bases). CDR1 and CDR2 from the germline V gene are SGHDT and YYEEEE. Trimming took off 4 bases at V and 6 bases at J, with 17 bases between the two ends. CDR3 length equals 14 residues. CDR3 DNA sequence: TGTGCCAGCAGCCTACCTGGAACTAGATCCGAGCAGTACTTC. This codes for CASSLPGTRSEQYF.

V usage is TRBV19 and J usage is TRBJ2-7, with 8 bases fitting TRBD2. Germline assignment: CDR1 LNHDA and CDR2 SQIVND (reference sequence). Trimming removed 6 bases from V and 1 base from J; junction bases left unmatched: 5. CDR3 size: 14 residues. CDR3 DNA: TGTGCCAGTAGCAACGGGGGGGCTTCCTACGAGCAGTACTTC. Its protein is CASSNGGASYEQYF.

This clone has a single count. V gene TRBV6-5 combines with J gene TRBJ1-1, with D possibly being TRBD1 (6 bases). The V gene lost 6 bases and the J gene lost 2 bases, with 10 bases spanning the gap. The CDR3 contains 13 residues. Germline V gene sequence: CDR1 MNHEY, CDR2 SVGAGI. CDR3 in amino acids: CASSRTANTEAFF. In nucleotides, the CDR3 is TGTGCCAGCAGCCGGACAGCTAACACTGAAGCTTTCTTT.

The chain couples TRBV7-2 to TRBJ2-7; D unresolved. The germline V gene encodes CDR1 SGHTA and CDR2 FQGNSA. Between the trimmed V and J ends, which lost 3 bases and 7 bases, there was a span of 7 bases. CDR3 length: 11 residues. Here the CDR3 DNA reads TGTGCCAGCAGCTTTCGGTGGGAGCAGTACTTC. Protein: CASSFRWEQYF.

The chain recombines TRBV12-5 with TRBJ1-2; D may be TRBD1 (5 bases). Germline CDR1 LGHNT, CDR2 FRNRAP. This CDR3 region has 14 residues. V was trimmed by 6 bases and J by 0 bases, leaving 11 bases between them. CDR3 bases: TGTGCTAGTGGCCCTGACAGTCCTAACTATGGCTACACCTTC. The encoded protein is CASGPDSPNYGYTF.

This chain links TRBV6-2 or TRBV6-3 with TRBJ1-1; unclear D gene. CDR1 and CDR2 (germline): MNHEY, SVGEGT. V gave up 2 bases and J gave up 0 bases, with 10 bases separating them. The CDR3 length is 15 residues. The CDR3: CASSYAGNMNTEAFF. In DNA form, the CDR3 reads TGTGCCAGCAGTTACGCGGGGAACATGAACACTGAAGCTTTCTTT.

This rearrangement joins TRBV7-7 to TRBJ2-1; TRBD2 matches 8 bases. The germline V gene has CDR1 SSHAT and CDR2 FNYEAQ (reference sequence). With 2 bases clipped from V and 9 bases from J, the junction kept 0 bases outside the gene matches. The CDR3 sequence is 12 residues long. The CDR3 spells CASSLRGGEQFF. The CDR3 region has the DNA TGTGCCAGCAGCTTACGGGGGGGTGAGCAGTTCTTC.

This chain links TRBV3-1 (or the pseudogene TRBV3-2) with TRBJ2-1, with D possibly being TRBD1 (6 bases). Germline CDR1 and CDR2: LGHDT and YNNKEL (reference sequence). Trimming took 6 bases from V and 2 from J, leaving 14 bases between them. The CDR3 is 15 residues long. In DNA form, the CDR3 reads TGTGCCAGCAGACTGACAGGCAACACCTACAATGAGCAGTTCTTC. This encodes CASRLTGNTYNEQFF.

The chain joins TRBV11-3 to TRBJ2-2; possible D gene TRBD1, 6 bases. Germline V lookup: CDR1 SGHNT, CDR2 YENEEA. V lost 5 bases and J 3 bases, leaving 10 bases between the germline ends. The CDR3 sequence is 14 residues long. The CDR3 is CASSHQGYTGELFF. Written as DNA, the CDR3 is TGTGCCAGCAGCCATCAGGGGTACACCGGGGAGCTGTTTTTT.

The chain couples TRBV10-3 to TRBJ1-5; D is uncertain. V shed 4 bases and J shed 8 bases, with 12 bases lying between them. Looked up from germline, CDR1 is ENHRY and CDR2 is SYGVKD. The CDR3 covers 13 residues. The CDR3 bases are TGTGCCATCAGTGTAAATCTCGCGGAGCCCCAGCATTTT. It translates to CAISVNLAEPQHF.

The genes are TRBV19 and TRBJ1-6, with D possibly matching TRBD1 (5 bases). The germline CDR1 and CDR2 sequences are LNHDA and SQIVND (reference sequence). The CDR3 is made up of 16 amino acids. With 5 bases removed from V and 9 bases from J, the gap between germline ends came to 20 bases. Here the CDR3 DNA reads TGTGCCAGTAGTTTCGTTCCAAGGGGAGGGAGTTCACCCCTCCACTTT. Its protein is CASSFVPRGGSSPLHF.

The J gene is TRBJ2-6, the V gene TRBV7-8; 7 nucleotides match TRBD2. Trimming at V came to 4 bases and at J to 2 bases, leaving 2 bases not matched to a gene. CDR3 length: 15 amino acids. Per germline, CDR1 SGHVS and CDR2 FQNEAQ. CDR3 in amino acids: CASSWEGTGANVLTF. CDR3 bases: TGTGCCAGCAGCTGGGAGGGTACTGGGGCCAACGTCCTGACTTTC. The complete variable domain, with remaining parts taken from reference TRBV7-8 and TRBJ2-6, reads GAGVSQSPRYKVAKRGQDVALRCDPISGHVSLFWYQQALGQGPEFLTYFQNEAQLDKSGLPSDRFFAERPEGSVSTLKIQRTQQEDSAVYLCASSWEGTGANVLTFGAGSRLTVL.

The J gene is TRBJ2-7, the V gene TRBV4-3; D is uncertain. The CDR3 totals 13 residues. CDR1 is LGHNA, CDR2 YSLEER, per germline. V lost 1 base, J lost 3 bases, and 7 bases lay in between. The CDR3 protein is CASSQVGFYEQYF. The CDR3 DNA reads TGCGCCAGCAGCCAAGTCGGGTTCTACGAGCAGTACTTC.

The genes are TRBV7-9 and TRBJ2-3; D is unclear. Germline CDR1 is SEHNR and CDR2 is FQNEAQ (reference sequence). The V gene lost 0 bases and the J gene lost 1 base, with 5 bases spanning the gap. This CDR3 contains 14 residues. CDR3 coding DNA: TGTGCCAGCAGCTTAGCGGCCCGCACAGATACGCAGTATTTT. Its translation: CASSLAARTDTQYF.